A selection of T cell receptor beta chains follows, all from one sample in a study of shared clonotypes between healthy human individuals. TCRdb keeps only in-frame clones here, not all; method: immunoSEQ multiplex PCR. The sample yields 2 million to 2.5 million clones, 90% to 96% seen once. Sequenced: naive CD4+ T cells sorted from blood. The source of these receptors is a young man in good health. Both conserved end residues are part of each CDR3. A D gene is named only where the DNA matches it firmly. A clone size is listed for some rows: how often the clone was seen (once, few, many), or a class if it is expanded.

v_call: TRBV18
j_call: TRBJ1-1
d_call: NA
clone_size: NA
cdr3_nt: TGTGCCAGCCGACTGGACAGACAGAACACTGAAGCTTTCTTT
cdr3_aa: CASRLDRQNTEAFF

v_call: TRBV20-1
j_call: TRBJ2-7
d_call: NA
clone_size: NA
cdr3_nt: TGCAGTGCTAACCGGGGTTACGAGCAGTACTTC
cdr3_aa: CSANRGYEQYF

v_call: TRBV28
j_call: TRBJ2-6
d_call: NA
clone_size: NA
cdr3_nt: TGTGCCAGCAGTCCCACTAGCTCTGGGGCCAACGTCCTGACTTTC
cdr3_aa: CASSPTSSGANVLTF

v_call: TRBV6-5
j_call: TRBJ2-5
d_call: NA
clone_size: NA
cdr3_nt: TGTGCCAGCAGTAAAGGGCGGGAGACCCAGTACTTC
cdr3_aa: CASSKGRETQYF

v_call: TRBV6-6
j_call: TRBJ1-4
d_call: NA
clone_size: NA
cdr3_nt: TGTGCCAGCAGCCGCTCGGGGGAAAAACTGTTTTTT
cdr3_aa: CASSRSGEKLFF

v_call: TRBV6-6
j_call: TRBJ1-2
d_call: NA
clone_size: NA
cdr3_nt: TGTGCCAGCAGTTACTCCGATCAGAGTAACTATGGCTACACCTTC
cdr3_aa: CASSYSDQSNYGYTF

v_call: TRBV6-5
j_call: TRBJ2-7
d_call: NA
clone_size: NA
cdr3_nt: TGTGCCAGCAGTTCCATAACTGGAACCTACGAGCAGTACTTC
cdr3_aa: CASSSITGTYEQYF

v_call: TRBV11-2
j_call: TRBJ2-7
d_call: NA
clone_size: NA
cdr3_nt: TGTGCCAGCAGCTTAGGGATCCACTCCTACGAGCAGTACTTC
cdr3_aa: CASSLGIHSYEQYF

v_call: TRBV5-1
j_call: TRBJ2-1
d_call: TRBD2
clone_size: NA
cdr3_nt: TGCGCCAGCAGCTTGGCCCTGACTAGCGGGGCTCACAATGAGCAGTTCTTC
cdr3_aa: CASSLALTSGAHNEQFF

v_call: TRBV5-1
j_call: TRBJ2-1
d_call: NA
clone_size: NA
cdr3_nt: TGCGCCAGCAGCTTGGAAGGGGACACCTACAATGAGCAGTTCTTC
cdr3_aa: CASSLEGDTYNEQFF

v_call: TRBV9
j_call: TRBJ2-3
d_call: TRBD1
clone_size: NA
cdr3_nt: TGTGCCAGCAGCGTAGACAGGGGAGATACGCAGTATTTT
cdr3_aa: CASSVDRGDTQYF

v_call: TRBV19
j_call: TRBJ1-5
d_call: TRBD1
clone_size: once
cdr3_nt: TGTGCCAGTAGTATTCTCAAGGGGGCAGTGAACAATCAGCCCCAGCATTTT
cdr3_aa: CASSILKGAVNNQPQHF

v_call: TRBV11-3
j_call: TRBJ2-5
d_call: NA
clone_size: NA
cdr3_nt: TGTGCCAGCAGCTTAGGTGCCCAGGAGACCCAGTACTTC
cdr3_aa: CASSLGAQETQYF

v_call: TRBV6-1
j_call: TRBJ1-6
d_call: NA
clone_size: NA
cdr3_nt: TGTGCCAGCAGGGACGGTACCTATAATTCACCCCTCCACTTT
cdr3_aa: CASRDGTYNSPLHF

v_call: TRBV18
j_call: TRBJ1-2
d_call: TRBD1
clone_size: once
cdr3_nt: TGTGCCAGCTCACCCCCTGGGACAGCTAACTATGGCTACACCTTC
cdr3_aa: CASSPPGTANYGYTF

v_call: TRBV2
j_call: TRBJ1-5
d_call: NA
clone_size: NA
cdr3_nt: TGTGCCAGCAGTGAAGCGCTTCGGGGTACCAATCAGCCCCAGCATTTT
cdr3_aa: CASSEALRGTNQPQHF

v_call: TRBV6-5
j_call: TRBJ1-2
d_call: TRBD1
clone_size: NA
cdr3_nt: TGTGCCAGCAGTTACCTGGCAGGGGGCGATGGCTACACCTTC
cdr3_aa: CASSYLAGGDGYTF

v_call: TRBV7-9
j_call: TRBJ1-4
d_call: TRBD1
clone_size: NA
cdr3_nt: TGTGCCAGCAGCATAGGAGGGACAGGGCTGAGTGAAAAACTGTTTTTT
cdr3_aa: CASSIGGTGLSEKLFF

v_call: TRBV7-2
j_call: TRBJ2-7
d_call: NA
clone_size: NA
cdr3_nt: TGTGCCAGCAGCTCCACGGCGGTGAGCGGGTCCTACGAGCAGTACTTC
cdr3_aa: CASSSTAVSGSYEQYF

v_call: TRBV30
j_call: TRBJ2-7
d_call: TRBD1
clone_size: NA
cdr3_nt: TGTGCCTGGAGTGTCCAGACAGGGGGCTACGAGCAGTACTTC
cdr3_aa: CAWSVQTGGYEQYF

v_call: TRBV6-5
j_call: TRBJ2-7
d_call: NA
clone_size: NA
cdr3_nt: TGTGCCAGCAGTTACCTCTCGGAAGGGTCCTACGAGCAGTACTTC
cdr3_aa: CASSYLSEGSYEQYF

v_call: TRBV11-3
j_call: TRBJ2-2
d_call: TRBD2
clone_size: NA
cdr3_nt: TGTGCCAGCAGCCCGGGACTAGCGTTCACCGGGGAGCTGTTTTTT
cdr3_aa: CASSPGLAFTGELFF

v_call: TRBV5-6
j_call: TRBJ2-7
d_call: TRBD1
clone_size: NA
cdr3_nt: TGTGCCAGCAGCTTGGTGGTCGGGACAGGCTCCTACGAGCAGTACTTC
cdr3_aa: CASSLVVGTGSYEQYF

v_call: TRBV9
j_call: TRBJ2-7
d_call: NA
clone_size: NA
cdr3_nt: TGTGCCAGCAGCGTAGCCCCCACAGGGCCCCCCTACGAGCAGTACTTC
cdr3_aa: CASSVAPTGPPYEQYF

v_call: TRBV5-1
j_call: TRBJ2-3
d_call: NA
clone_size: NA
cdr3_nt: TGCGCCAGCAGCTGGGCGACTGGGGGGAGAAATACGCAGTATTTT
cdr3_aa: CASSWATGGRNTQYF

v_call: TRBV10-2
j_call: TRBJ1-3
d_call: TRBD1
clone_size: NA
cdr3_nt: TGCGCCAGCCGCGACGGGACAGGGGGAAACACCATATATTTT
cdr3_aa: CASRDGTGGNTIYF

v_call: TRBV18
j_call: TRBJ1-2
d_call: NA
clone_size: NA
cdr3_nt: TGTGCCAGCTCGCCGTCGGCGGGAGGGAGCTATGGCTACACCTTC
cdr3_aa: CASSPSAGGSYGYTF

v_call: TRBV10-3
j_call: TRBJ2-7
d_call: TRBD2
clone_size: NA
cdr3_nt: TGTGCCATCAGTGAGACGGGGGGGTGGGAGCAGTACTTC
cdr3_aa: CAISETGGWEQYF

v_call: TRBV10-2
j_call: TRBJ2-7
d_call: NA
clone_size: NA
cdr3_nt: TGCGCCAGCAGTGATCCGGGACTCTACGAGCAGTACTTC
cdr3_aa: CASSDPGLYEQYF

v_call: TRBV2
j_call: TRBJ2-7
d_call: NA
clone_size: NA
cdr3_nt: TGTGCCAGCAGTGGACACTACGAGCAGTACTTC
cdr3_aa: CASSGHYEQYF

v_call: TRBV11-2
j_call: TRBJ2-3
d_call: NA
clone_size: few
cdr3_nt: TGTGCCAGCAGCTTAGATCGAGTCCTCTCAGAGGCAGATACGCAGTATTTT
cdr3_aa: CASSLDRVLSEADTQYF

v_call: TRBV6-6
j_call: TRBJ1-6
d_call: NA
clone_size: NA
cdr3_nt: TGTGCCAGCAGTTACCTCGGTGAGGCCCTCCACTTT
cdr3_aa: CASSYLGEALHF

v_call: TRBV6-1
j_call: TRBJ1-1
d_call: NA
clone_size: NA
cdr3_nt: TGTGCCAGCCGTACAGGAAGTGTTAGGGGCACTGAAGCTTTCTTT
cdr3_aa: CASRTGSVRGTEAFF

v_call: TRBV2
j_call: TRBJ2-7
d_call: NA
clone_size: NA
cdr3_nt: TGTGCCAGCAGCAAAGACACCAGGCTCTACGAGCAGTACTTC
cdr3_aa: CASSKDTRLYEQYF

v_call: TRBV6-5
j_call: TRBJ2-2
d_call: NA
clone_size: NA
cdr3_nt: TGTGCCAGCAGTTACGCAGGCGGGTTGGGCGGGGAGCTGTTTTTT
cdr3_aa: CASSYAGGLGGELFF

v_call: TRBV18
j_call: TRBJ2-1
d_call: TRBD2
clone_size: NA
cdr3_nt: TGTGCCAGCTCACCCCTACCGGGACTAGCGAACAATGAGCAGTTCTTC
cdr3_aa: CASSPLPGLANNEQFF

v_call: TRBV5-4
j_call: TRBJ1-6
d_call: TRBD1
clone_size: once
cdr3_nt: TGTGCCAGCAGCTACCCGACAGGGGGAGACTCACCCCTCCACTTT
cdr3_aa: CASSYPTGGDSPLHF

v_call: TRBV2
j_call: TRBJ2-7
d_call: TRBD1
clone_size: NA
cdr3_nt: TGTGCCAGCGGGGGGACAGGGAGGCTCGAGCAGTACTTC
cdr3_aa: CASGGTGRLEQYF

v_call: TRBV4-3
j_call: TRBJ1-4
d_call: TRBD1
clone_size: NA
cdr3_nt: TGCGCCAGCAGCCAAAACGACAGGGGTAATGAAAAACTGTTTTTT
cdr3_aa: CASSQNDRGNEKLFF

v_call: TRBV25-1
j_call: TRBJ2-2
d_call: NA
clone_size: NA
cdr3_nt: TGTGCCAGCAGGGGGACGGCGAACACCGGGGAGCTGTTTTTT
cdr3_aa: CASRGTANTGELFF

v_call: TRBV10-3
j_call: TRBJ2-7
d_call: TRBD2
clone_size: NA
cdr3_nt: TGTGCCATCAGTGTGGCGGGAGGGCCTTCCTACGAGCAGTACTTC
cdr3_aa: CAISVAGGPSYEQYF

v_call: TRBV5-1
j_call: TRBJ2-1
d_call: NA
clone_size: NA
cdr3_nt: TGCGCCAGCCGAACCGACTCTCTCTACAATGAGCAGTTCTTC
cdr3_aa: CASRTDSLYNEQFF

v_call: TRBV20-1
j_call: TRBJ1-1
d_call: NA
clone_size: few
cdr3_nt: TGCAGTGCTAAGATGAACACTGAAGCTTTCTTT
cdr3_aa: CSAKMNTEAFF

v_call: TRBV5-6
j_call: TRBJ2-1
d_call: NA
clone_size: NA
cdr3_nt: TGTGCCAGCATACCGGGTAGCTTGAACAATGAGCAGTTCTTC
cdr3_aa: CASIPGSLNNEQFF

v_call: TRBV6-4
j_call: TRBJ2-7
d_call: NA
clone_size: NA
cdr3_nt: TGTGCCAGCAGTGACTCGACCCCCGCGGCTATGCCCTACGAGCAGTACTTC
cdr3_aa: CASSDSTPAAMPYEQYF

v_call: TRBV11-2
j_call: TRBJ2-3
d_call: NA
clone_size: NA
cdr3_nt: TGTGCCAGCAGCCCCTCGGGGGGTCCCCAGGGGGATACGCAGTATTTT
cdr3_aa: CASSPSGGPQGDTQYF

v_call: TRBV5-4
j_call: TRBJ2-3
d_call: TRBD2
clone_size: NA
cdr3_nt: TGTGCCAGCAGCATCGGGGGGAATACGCAGTATTTT
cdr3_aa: CASSIGGNTQYF

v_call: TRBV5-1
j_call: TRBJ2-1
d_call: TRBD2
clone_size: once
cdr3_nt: TGCGCCAGCAGCTTGAGGTCTAGCGGGAGGGCCTCGATCTACAATGAGCAGTTCTTC
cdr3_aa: CASSLRSSGRASIYNEQFF

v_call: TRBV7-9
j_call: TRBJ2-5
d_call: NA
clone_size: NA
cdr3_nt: TGTGCCAGCACAACTTTCAGGAATGAAGAGACCCAGTACTTC
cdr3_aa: CASTTFRNEETQYF